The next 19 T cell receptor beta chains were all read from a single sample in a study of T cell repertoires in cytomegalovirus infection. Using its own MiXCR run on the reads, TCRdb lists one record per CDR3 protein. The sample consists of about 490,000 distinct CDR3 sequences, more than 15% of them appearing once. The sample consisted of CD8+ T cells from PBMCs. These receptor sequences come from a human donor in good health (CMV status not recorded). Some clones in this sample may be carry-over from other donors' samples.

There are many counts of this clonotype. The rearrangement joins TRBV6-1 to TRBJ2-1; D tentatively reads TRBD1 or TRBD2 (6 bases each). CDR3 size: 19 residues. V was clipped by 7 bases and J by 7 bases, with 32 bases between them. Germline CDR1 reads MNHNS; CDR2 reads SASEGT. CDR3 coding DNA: TGTGCCAGCACCTTAGAGAGGTTGGTAGGGACTCCCCAGGGGAATGAGCAGTTCTTC. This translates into CASTLERLVGTPQGNEQFF.

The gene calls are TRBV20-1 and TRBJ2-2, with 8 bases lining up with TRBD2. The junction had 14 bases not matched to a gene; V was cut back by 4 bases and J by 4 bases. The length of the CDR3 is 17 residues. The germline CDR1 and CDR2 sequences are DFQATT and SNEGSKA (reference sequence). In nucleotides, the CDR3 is TGCAGTGCTATTCATTACCAGCGGGAGATTGGCACCGGGGAGCTGTTTTTT. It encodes CSAIHYQREIGTGELFF.

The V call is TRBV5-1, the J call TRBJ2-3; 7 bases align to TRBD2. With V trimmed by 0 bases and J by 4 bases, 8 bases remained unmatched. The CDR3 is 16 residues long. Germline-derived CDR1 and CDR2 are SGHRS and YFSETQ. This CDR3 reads CASSLDASGTPDTQYF. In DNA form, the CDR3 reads TGCGCCAGCAGCTTGGACGCTAGCGGAACTCCAGATACGCAGTATTTT.

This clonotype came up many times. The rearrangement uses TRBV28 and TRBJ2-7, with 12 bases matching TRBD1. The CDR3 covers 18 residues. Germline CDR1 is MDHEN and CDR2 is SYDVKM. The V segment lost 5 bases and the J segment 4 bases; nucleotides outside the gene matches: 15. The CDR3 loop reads CASSSVRVSGQGAYEQYF. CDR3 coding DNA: TGTGCCAGCAGTAGCGTTCGGGTATCGGGACAGGGGGCGTACGAGCAGTACTTC.

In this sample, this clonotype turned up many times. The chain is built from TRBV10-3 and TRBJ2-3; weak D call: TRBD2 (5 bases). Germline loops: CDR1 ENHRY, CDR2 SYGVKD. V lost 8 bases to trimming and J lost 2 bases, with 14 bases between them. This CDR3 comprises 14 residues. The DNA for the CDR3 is TGTGCCATCCGTAGCGACCAAGCCACAGATACGCAGTATTTT. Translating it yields CAIRSDQATDTQYF.

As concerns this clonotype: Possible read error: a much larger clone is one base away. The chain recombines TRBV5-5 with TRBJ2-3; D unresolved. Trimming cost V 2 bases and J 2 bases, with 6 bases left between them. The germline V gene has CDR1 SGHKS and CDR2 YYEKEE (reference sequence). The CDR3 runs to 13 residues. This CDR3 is CASSLLTTDTQYF. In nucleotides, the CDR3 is TGTGCCAGCAGCTTACTAACCACAGATACGCAGTATTTT.

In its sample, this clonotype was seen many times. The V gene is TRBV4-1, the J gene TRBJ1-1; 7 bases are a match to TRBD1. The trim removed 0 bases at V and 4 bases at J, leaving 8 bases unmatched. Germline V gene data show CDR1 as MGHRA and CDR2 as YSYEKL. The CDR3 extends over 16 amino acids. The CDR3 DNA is TGCGCCAGCAGCCAAGAGATGAACAGGGGAGGCACTGAAGCTTTCTTT. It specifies CASSQEMNRGGTEAFF.

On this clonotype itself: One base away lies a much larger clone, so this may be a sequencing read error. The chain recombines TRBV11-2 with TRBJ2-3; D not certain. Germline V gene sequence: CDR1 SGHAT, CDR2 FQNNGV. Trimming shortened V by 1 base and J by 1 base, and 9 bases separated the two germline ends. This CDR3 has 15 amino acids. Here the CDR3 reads CASSLVSGRTDTQYF. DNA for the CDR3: TGTGCCAGCAGCTTAGTCAGTGGGCGCACAGATACGCAGTATTTT.

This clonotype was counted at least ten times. The CDR3 region is CASSMYENTEAFF. The DNA for the CDR3 is TGTGCCAGTAGTATGTATGAGAACACTGAAGCTTTCTTT. The J gene is TRBJ1-1, the V gene TRBV19, with D unresolved. From germline, CDR1 is LNHDA and CDR2 SQIVND (reference sequence). CDR3 length: 13 residues. Trimming removed 3 bases from V and 1 base from J, with 6 bases in between.

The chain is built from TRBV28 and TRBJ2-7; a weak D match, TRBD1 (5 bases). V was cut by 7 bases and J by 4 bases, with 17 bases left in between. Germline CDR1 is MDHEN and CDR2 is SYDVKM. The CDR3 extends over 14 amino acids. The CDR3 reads CASTSSATVYEQYF. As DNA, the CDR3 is TGTGCCAGCACCTCGAGTGCGACAGTTTACGAGCAGTACTTC.

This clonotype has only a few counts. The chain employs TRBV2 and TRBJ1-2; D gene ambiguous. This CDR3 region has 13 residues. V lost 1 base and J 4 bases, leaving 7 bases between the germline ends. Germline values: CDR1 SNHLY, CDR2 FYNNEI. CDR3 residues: CASSEGETYGYTF. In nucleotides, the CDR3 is TGTGCCAGCAGTGAAGGAGAGACCTATGGCTACACCTTC.

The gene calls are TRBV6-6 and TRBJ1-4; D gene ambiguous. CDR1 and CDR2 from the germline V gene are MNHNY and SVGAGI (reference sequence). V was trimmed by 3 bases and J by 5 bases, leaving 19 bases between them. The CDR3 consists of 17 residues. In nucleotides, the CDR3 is TGTGCCAGCAGTTATCCGGATAATAAAGAAGTAAATGAAAAACTGTTTTTT. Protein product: CASSYPDNKEVNEKLFF.

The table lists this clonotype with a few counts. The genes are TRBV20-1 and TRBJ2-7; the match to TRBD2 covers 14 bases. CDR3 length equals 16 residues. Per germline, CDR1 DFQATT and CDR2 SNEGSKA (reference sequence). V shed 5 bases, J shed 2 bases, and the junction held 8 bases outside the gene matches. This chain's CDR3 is CSARARLAGGPYEQYF. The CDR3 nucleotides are TGCAGTGCTCGCGCACGACTAGCGGGAGGGCCCTACGAGCAGTACTTC.

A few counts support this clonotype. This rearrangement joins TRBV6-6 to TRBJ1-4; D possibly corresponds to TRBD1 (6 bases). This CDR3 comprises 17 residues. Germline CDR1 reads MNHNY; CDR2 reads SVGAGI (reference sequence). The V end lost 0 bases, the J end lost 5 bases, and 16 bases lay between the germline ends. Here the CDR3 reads CASSYSSGPGDNEKLFF. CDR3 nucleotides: TGTGCCAGCAGTTACTCCTCGGGGCCAGGGGACAATGAAAAACTGTTTTTT.

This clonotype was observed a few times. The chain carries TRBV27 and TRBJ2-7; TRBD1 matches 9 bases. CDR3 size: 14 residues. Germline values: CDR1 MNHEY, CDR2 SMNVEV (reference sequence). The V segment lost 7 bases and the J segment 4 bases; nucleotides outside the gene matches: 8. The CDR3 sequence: CASTSGTGPYEQYF. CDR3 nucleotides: TGTGCCAGCACCTCCGGGACAGGGCCATACGAGCAGTACTTC.

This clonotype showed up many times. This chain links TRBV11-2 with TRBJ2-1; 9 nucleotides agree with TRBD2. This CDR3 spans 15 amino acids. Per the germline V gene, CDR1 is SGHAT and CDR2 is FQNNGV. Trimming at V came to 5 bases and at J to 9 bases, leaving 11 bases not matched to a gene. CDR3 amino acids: CASSPGGGGMSEQFF. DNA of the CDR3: TGTGCCAGCAGCCCGGGCGGGGGGGGTATGAGTGAGCAGTTCTTC.

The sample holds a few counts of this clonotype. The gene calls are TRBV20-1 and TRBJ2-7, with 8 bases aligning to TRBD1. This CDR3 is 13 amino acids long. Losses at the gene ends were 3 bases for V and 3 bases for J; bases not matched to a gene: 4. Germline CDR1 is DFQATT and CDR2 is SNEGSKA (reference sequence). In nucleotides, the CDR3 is TGCAGTGCTAGTTCCGACAGGGGCTACGAGCAGTACTTC. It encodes CSASSDRGYEQYF.

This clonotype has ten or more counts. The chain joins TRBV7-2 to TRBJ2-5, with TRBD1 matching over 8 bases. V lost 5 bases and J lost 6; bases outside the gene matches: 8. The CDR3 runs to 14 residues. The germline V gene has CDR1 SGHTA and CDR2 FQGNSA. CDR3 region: CASSNRDRQQTQYF. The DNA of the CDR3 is TGTGCCAGCAGCAACCGGGACAGGCAACAGACCCAGTACTTC.

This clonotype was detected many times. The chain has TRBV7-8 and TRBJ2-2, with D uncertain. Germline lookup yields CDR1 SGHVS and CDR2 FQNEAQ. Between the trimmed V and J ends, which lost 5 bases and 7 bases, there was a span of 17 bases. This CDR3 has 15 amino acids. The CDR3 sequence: CASSLRTGYGGELFF. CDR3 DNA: TGTGCCAGCAGCCTTAGAACTGGCTACGGCGGGGAGCTGTTTTTT.